This TCR beta chain was observed in a study of blood T cells in healthy people across ages. Sample-barcoded 5' priming and a J-beta primer mix drove a second PCR of about 6 to 12 cycles. TCRdb reanalysed the 5' RACE reads using MiXCR and keeps one entry per CDR3 protein. Of roughly 800,000 distinct CDR3 sequences in the sample, roughly 25% are singletons; the top ten hold 9% to 9.5%. This clonotype has just a few counts. The antigen is unknown. The CDR3 consists of 13 residues. In germline, CDR1 is MGHRA, CDR2 YSYEKL. Trimming cost V 2 bases and J 3 bases, with 4 bases left between them. Notes on the study in general: Since the PBMCs were unsorted, naive and antigen-experienced cells could not be conclusively compared. Older individuals had lower TCR beta diversity per million T cells (the decline was roughly linear).

The data were also submitted as part of a second study, on T cells of mothers and their children. This second study notes: Slightly higher, non-significant overlap characterized related mother-child pairs relative to unrelated pairs.

Sequenced sample: blood. The J gene is TRBJ2-2, the V gene TRBV4-1; D is ambiguous. The clonotype comes from a boy younger than 18 in good health. The CDR3 loop reads CASSQWDTGELFF. The CDR3 region has the DNA TGCGCCAGCAGCCAATGGGACACCGGGGAGCTGTTTTTT.